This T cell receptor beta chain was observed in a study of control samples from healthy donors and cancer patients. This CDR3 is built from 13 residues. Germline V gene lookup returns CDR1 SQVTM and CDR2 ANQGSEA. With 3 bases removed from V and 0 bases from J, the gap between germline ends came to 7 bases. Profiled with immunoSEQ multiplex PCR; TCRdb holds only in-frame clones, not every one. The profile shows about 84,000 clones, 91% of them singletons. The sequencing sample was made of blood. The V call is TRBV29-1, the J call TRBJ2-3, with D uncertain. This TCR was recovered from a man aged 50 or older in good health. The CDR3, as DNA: TGCAGCGTTGATTGGGGTAGCACAGATACGCAGTATTTT. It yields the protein CSVDWGSTDTQYF.